Listed below are T cell receptor beta chains from one sample, sequenced in a study of blood T cell repertoires in COVID-19. The method was immunoSEQ multiplex PCR; TCRdb's version includes in-frame clones alone and lacks a portion of them. Of about 210,000 clones in the sample, almost 85% are singletons; the top ten hold roughly 2.2%. Sequenced material: peripheral blood. Receptor source: a woman in her 70s with COVID-19, enrolled during active disease. Each CDR3 is given with its conserved first and last residue. Each record gives: J gene, V gene, D gene, clone size, CDR3 DNA, CDR3 protein. The D gene is left open where the match is weak. Size is stated for part of the rows, as once, few or many counts, or as a class when the clone is expanded.

j_call: TRBJ1-2; v_call: TRBV5-1; d_call: TRBD1; clone_size: -; cdr3_nt: TGCGCCAGCAGCTCGAACGCCGGGACAGGGATCTATGGCTACACCTTC; cdr3_aa: CASSSNAGTGIYGYTF
j_call: TRBJ2-1; v_call: TRBV11-1; d_call: TRBD2; clone_size: few; cdr3_nt: TGTGCCAGCAGCCCCGGGCTAGCGGGAGGTGGTGAGCAGTTCTTC; cdr3_aa: CASSPGLAGGGEQFF
j_call: TRBJ2-1; v_call: TRBV7-9; d_call: TRBD2; clone_size: once; cdr3_nt: TGTGCCAGCAGCTTAGTTCAGCGGGAGGGCCCCAATGAGCAGTTCTTC; cdr3_aa: CASSLVQREGPNEQFF
j_call: TRBJ2-7; v_call: TRBV18; d_call: -; clone_size: -; cdr3_nt: TGTGCCAGCTCACCGGCCAGGGCCTCCTACGAGCAGTACTTC; cdr3_aa: CASSPARASYEQYF
j_call: TRBJ2-1; v_call: TRBV4-2; d_call: TRBD2; clone_size: -; cdr3_nt: TGTGCCAGCAGCCACGGGACTAGCGGGAGGGTCTACAATGAGCAGTTCTTC; cdr3_aa: CASSHGTSGRVYNEQFF
j_call: TRBJ1-1; v_call: TRBV13; d_call: TRBD1; clone_size: -; cdr3_nt: TGTGCCAGCAGCTACCTGGGACAGAACATGAACACTGAAGCTTTCTTT; cdr3_aa: CASSYLGQNMNTEAFF
j_call: TRBJ2-2; v_call: TRBV30; d_call: TRBD2; clone_size: -; cdr3_nt: TGTGCCTGGAGCCCCAGGGCGGGAGGGTCCGGGGAGCTGTTTTTT; cdr3_aa: CAWSPRAGGSGELFF
j_call: TRBJ1-3; v_call: TRBV5-1; d_call: -; clone_size: -; cdr3_nt: TGCGCCAGCAGCCGGGAGGGCTCTGGAAACACCATATATTTT; cdr3_aa: CASSREGSGNTIYF
j_call: TRBJ2-5; v_call: TRBV25-1; d_call: -; clone_size: -; cdr3_nt: TGTGCCAGCAGGGGCGAAGAGACCCAGTACTTC; cdr3_aa: CASRGEETQYF
j_call: TRBJ1-2; v_call: TRBV14; d_call: -; clone_size: -; cdr3_nt: TGTGCCAGCAGCCAAGCAGGGGCCTATGGCTACACCTTC; cdr3_aa: CASSQAGAYGYTF
j_call: TRBJ2-1; v_call: TRBV4-1; d_call: TRBD2; clone_size: once; cdr3_nt: TGCGCCAGCAGCCAAGACTCCAGCGGGAGGGCATACAATGAGCAGTTCTTC; cdr3_aa: CASSQDSSGRAYNEQFF
j_call: TRBJ1-1; v_call: TRBV12-3/TRBV12-4; d_call: -; clone_size: -; cdr3_nt: TGTGCCAGCAGTTCGACAATACCCTCTGAAGCTTTCTTT; cdr3_aa: CASSSTIPSEAFF
j_call: TRBJ2-7; v_call: TRBV5-1; d_call: TRBD1; clone_size: -; cdr3_nt: TGCGCCAGCAGCTTGGAGCCGAGACAGGGCTACGAGCAGTACTTC; cdr3_aa: CASSLEPRQGYEQYF
j_call: TRBJ1-3; v_call: TRBV29-1; d_call: -; clone_size: -; cdr3_nt: TGCAGCGTTGATTTGGAGGGAAACACCATATATTTT; cdr3_aa: CSVDLEGNTIYF
j_call: TRBJ2-1; v_call: TRBV11-3; d_call: TRBD2; clone_size: -; cdr3_nt: TGTGCCAGCAGCCCACGACTAGCGGGGGGCCGGGGGGAGCAGTTCTTC; cdr3_aa: CASSPRLAGGRGEQFF
j_call: TRBJ1-2; v_call: TRBV7-2; d_call: -; clone_size: -; cdr3_nt: TGTGCCAGCAGCCCCGAAGGGGGTTCTGGCTACACCTTC; cdr3_aa: CASSPEGGSGYTF
j_call: TRBJ1-4; v_call: TRBV2; d_call: TRBD1; clone_size: once; cdr3_nt: TGTGCCAGCAGGGGGGACAGGGTGGAAAAACTGTTTTTT; cdr3_aa: CASRGDRVEKLFF
j_call: TRBJ2-7; v_call: TRBV6-5; d_call: TRBD1; clone_size: -; cdr3_nt: TGTGCCAGCAGTTATTCCGGGACAGGGCTTTACGAGCAGTACTTC; cdr3_aa: CASSYSGTGLYEQYF
j_call: TRBJ2-2; v_call: TRBV18; d_call: TRBD1; clone_size: -; cdr3_nt: TGTGCCAGCTCACCAGGGACAGGTTACCCCGGGGAGCTGTTTTTT; cdr3_aa: CASSPGTGYPGELFF
j_call: TRBJ2-1; v_call: TRBV18; d_call: TRBD2; clone_size: once; cdr3_nt: TGTGCCAGCTCACGTCTAGCGGGGTCGGATGAGCAGTTCTTC; cdr3_aa: CASSRLAGSDEQFF
j_call: TRBJ1-1; v_call: TRBV9; d_call: -; clone_size: -; cdr3_nt: TGTGCCAGCAGCGTAGGTGGCTTTATGAACACTGAAGCTTTCTTT; cdr3_aa: CASSVGGFMNTEAFF
j_call: TRBJ1-2; v_call: TRBV13; d_call: TRBD1; clone_size: -; cdr3_nt: TGTGCCAGCAGCTTAGGCCTCGGCGACAGGGGGCGAGGCTACACCTTC; cdr3_aa: CASSLGLGDRGRGYTF
j_call: TRBJ2-1; v_call: TRBV2; d_call: TRBD2; clone_size: -; cdr3_nt: TGTGCCAGCAGCCGAATGGTTCCTAGCGGGAGCCACAATGAGCAGTTCTTC; cdr3_aa: CASSRMVPSGSHNEQFF
j_call: TRBJ2-1; v_call: TRBV5-1; d_call: TRBD2; clone_size: -; cdr3_nt: TGCGCCAGCAGCCGTCCGGGACTAGGGGGCAATGAGCAGTTCTTC; cdr3_aa: CASSRPGLGGNEQFF
j_call: TRBJ2-2; v_call: TRBV7-2; d_call: TRBD1; clone_size: -; cdr3_nt: TGTGCCAGCAGCGCTAGGACAGGGGGAGGAACCGGGGAGCTGTTTTTT; cdr3_aa: CASSARTGGGTGELFF
j_call: TRBJ2-3; v_call: TRBV7-2; d_call: -; clone_size: -; cdr3_nt: TGTGCCAGCAGCTTAGTTGGGGCGAACACAGATACGCAGTATTTT; cdr3_aa: CASSLVGANTDTQYF
j_call: TRBJ2-7; v_call: TRBV6-2/TRBV6-3; d_call: -; clone_size: -; cdr3_nt: TGTGCCAGCAGTTACTCCGGGACTTCATTCTACGAGCAGTACTTC; cdr3_aa: CASSYSGTSFYEQYF
j_call: TRBJ1-1; v_call: TRBV30; d_call: -; clone_size: -; cdr3_nt: TGTGCCTGGAGTGACAGGGACGCTGAAGCTTTCTTT; cdr3_aa: CAWSDRDAEAFF
j_call: TRBJ1-2; v_call: TRBV4-2; d_call: -; clone_size: -; cdr3_nt: TGTGCCAGCAGCCAAGATCGAGGGAGCGGCTATGGCTACACCTTC; cdr3_aa: CASSQDRGSGYGYTF
j_call: TRBJ1-1; v_call: TRBV7-9; d_call: -; clone_size: -; cdr3_nt: TGTGCCAGCAGCCAGAGGCAGATGAACACTGAAGCTTTCTTT; cdr3_aa: CASSQRQMNTEAFF
j_call: TRBJ1-4; v_call: TRBV5-1; d_call: -; clone_size: -; cdr3_nt: TGCGCCAGCAGCTTAGCAGGGATTCGGCTGGAAAAACTGTTTTTT; cdr3_aa: CASSLAGIRLEKLFF
j_call: TRBJ1-5; v_call: TRBV12-5; d_call: TRBD1; clone_size: -; cdr3_nt: TGTGCTAGTGGTCTTCTGACAGGGGGGGCCAATCAGCCCCAGCATTTT; cdr3_aa: CASGLLTGGANQPQHF
j_call: TRBJ1-5; v_call: TRBV7-6; d_call: TRBD1; clone_size: -; cdr3_nt: TGTGCCAGCAGCCCGACAGGGGGCGCTTCTAGCAATCAGCCCCAGCATTTT; cdr3_aa: CASSPTGGASSNQPQHF
j_call: TRBJ1-2; v_call: TRBV4-2; d_call: TRBD1; clone_size: once; cdr3_nt: TGTGCCAGCAGCCAAGATGAGGGGACAGGGGGCTTCTATGGCTACACCTTC; cdr3_aa: CASSQDEGTGGFYGYTF
j_call: TRBJ1-4; v_call: TRBV28; d_call: -; clone_size: -; cdr3_nt: TGTGCCAGCAGTTTAAGCCGAGGTTCAACTAATGAAAAACTGTTTTTT; cdr3_aa: CASSLSRGSTNEKLFF
j_call: TRBJ2-1; v_call: TRBV7-8; d_call: TRBD2; clone_size: -; cdr3_nt: TGTGCCAGCAGCTTAGCCGGGACTAGCGTCAATGAGCAGTTCTTC; cdr3_aa: CASSLAGTSVNEQFF
j_call: TRBJ1-3; v_call: TRBV9; d_call: TRBD1; clone_size: -; cdr3_nt: TGTGCCAGCAGCGTAGCGGGACAGAACTCTGGAAACACCATATATTTT; cdr3_aa: CASSVAGQNSGNTIYF
j_call: TRBJ1-1; v_call: TRBV19; d_call: -; clone_size: -; cdr3_nt: TGTGCCAGTAGTATATGGCCTTCAGGAGGCGCTTTCTTT; cdr3_aa: CASSIWPSGGAFF
j_call: TRBJ2-5; v_call: TRBV4-1; d_call: TRBD2; clone_size: once; cdr3_nt: TGCGCCAGCAGCCAATTAGCGGGGGGGATGGAGACCCAGTACTTC; cdr3_aa: CASSQLAGGMETQYF
j_call: TRBJ2-7; v_call: TRBV12-5; d_call: -; clone_size: -; cdr3_nt: TGTGCTAGTGGCCCCAAAATTGGCCTCCTCTACGAGCAGTACTTC; cdr3_aa: CASGPKIGLLYEQYF
j_call: TRBJ1-2; v_call: TRBV9; d_call: TRBD1; clone_size: few; cdr3_nt: TGTGCCAGCAGCCCCACGACAGGGGCCCGGGGTAGGGATGGCTACACCTTC; cdr3_aa: CASSPTTGARGRDGYTF
j_call: TRBJ1-2; v_call: TRBV29-1; d_call: -; clone_size: -; cdr3_nt: TGCAGCGTTGAACGTCGTCAGGGGACGGATGGCTACACCTTC; cdr3_aa: CSVERRQGTDGYTF
j_call: TRBJ2-7; v_call: TRBV7-8; d_call: TRBD1; clone_size: once; cdr3_nt: TGTGCCAGCAGCGAGGACAGGCCCCGTCACTACGAGCAGTACTTC; cdr3_aa: CASSEDRPRHYEQYF
j_call: TRBJ1-1; v_call: TRBV7-2; d_call: -; clone_size: -; cdr3_nt: TGTGCCAGCAGCTTATCGAGCGACACTGAAGCTTTCTTT; cdr3_aa: CASSLSSDTEAFF
j_call: TRBJ2-1; v_call: TRBV5-6; d_call: -; clone_size: -; cdr3_nt: TGTGCCAGCAGCTTCCTAGCGAAGACTTACAATGAGCAGTTCTTC; cdr3_aa: CASSFLAKTYNEQFF
j_call: TRBJ2-7; v_call: TRBV6-5; d_call: TRBD1; clone_size: -; cdr3_nt: TGTGCCAGCAGCCCCGGGACAGGGTACGAGCAGTACTTC; cdr3_aa: CASSPGTGYEQYF
j_call: TRBJ1-3; v_call: TRBV2; d_call: -; clone_size: few; cdr3_nt: TGTGCCAGCAGGGCAGGCTCTGGAAACACCATATATTTT; cdr3_aa: CASRAGSGNTIYF
j_call: TRBJ2-5; v_call: TRBV7-6; d_call: -; clone_size: -; cdr3_nt: TGTGCCAGCAGCTTTGGGGGCAACCAAGAGACCCAGTACTTC; cdr3_aa: CASSFGGNQETQYF
j_call: TRBJ1-1; v_call: TRBV5-1; d_call: -; clone_size: -; cdr3_nt: TGCGCCAGCAGCTTGGAACTTAGGGGACTCACTGAAGCTTTCTTT; cdr3_aa: CASSLELRGLTEAFF
j_call: TRBJ2-1; v_call: TRBV7-9; d_call: TRBD2; clone_size: -; cdr3_nt: TGTGCCAGCAGCTTAGCAGGAGCGGGAAGCTACAATGAGCAGTTCTTC; cdr3_aa: CASSLAGAGSYNEQFF
j_call: TRBJ1-1; v_call: TRBV6-5; d_call: -; clone_size: once; cdr3_nt: TGTGCCAGCAGGGCAGGGGTAGGGGACACTGAAGCTTTCTTT; cdr3_aa: CASRAGVGDTEAFF
j_call: TRBJ1-1; v_call: TRBV6-4; d_call: TRBD1; clone_size: -; cdr3_nt: TGTGCCAGCAGCTCCGGGACAGGTGAAGCTTTCTTT; cdr3_aa: CASSSGTGEAFF
j_call: TRBJ2-5; v_call: TRBV5-6; d_call: -; clone_size: -; cdr3_nt: TGTGCCAGCAGCCCGATCTATGGCCGGGTCCAAGAGACCCAGTACTTC; cdr3_aa: CASSPIYGRVQETQYF
j_call: TRBJ2-1; v_call: TRBV5-4; d_call: -; clone_size: -; cdr3_nt: TGTGCCAGCAGCTTGGGTATAGAACGGAGCTCCTACAATGAGCAGTTCTTC; cdr3_aa: CASSLGIERSSYNEQFF
j_call: TRBJ2-7; v_call: TRBV7-2; d_call: TRBD2; clone_size: -; cdr3_nt: TGTGCCAGCCGGCGACTAGCGGGGGGTGACGAGCAGTACTTC; cdr3_aa: CASRRLAGGDEQYF
j_call: TRBJ1-6; v_call: TRBV7-6; d_call: -; clone_size: -; cdr3_nt: TGTGCCAGCAGCTTAGGTGCAGCGGGGGGCATTAATTCACCCCTCCACTTT; cdr3_aa: CASSLGAAGGINSPLHF
j_call: TRBJ2-1; v_call: TRBV7-6; d_call: -; clone_size: -; cdr3_nt: TGTGCCAGCAGCCCGCGTGTCGCGGGGGAGCAGTTCTTC; cdr3_aa: CASSPRVAGEQFF
j_call: TRBJ1-1; v_call: TRBV5-4; d_call: TRBD1; clone_size: -; cdr3_nt: TGTGCCAGCAGCTCTTTGACAGGGGATTTCACTGAAGCTTTCTTT; cdr3_aa: CASSSLTGDFTEAFF
j_call: TRBJ1-2; v_call: TRBV7-2; d_call: TRBD1; clone_size: -; cdr3_nt: TGTGCCAGCAGCCCGGACAGGGCGTGGAACTATGGCTACACCTTC; cdr3_aa: CASSPDRAWNYGYTF